Listed here are 8 T cell receptor beta chains from one sample, sequenced in a study of brain T cells in children with intractable seizures. Time point in this sample: blood from clinic visit 5 months post-surgery; TSC patient then seizure free. Generated by immunoSEQ multiplex PCR, the TCRdb table keeps only in-frame clones and is missing some. This table holds about 350,000 clones, over 90% found once. Specimen: peripheral blood, collected 5 to 6 months after surgery. The receptors here all came from a boy in the first two years of life with tuberous sclerosis and intractable seizures.

The genes are TRBV5-5 and TRBJ2-7; D ambiguous. The germline V gene encodes CDR1 SGHKS and CDR2 YYEKEE (reference sequence). Trimming shortened V by 4 bases and J by 0 bases, and 20 bases separated the two germline ends. This CDR3 contains 17 residues. The CDR3 region has the DNA TGTGCCAGCAGCCCCGATCATATAGGCCGTAGCTCCTACGAGCAGTACTTC. Translated, it gives CASSPDHIGRSSYEQYF.

CDR3 sequence (DNA): TGTGCCGGCACCGCACCCACAGGGTTGAGGCAGTACTTC. Protein: CAGTAPTGLRQYF. V and J are TRBV6-5 and TRBJ2-7, with D perhaps TRBD1 (6 bases). CDR3 length: 13 amino acids. The V gene's germline CDR1 is MNHEY and CDR2 SVGAGI. V was cut by 11 bases and J by 9 bases, with 23 bases left in between.

CDR3 residues: CAISDLGSWASGGKYEQYF. The CDR3, as DNA: TGTGCCATCAGTGACCTAGGCTCTTGGGCTAGCGGAGGGAAGTACGAGCAGTACTTC. The J gene is TRBJ2-7, the V gene TRBV10-3; 7 nucleotides line up with TRBD2. The CDR3 has 19 amino acids. With V trimmed by 3 bases and J by 4 bases, 21 bases remained unmatched. Germline V CDR1 and CDR2: ENHRY, SYGVKD.

This chain joins TRBV27 and TRBJ2-7, with D tentatively TRBD1 (6 bases). The CDR3 consists of 13 residues. Germline-derived CDR1 and CDR2 are MNHEY and SMNVEV (reference sequence). V lost 5 bases and J 2 bases, leaving 10 bases between the germline ends. CDR3 DNA: TGTGCCAGCAGTGTAACAGGGACCTACGAGCAGTACTTC. Its translation is CASSVTGTYEQYF.

The chain is built from TRBV18 and TRBJ2-7; 9 positions match TRBD1. This CDR3 spans 14 amino acids. The V segment lost 3 bases and the J segment 3 bases; nucleotides outside the gene matches: 3. Looked up from germline, CDR1 is KGHSH and CDR2 is LQKENI. CDR3 DNA sequence: TGTGCCAGCTCACCGGACAGGGGTCTCTACGAGCAGTACTTC. Translation: CASSPDRGLYEQYF.

This clone has only a few counts. The chain has TRBV3-1 (or the pseudogene TRBV3-2) and TRBJ1-5; a possible D gene is TRBD1 (5 bases). V shed 4 bases and J shed 11 bases, with 15 bases lying between them. This CDR3 contains 13 residues. Germline values: CDR1 LGHDT, CDR2 YNNKEL (reference sequence). CDR3 residues: CASSPIVGVAQHF. CDR3 DNA sequence: TGTGCCAGCAGCCCCATTGTAGGGGTGGCCCAGCATTTT.

J is TRBJ2-7 and V is TRBV12-3 or TRBV12-4; possible D gene TRBD2, 5 bases. V lost 6 bases, J lost 3 bases, and 12 bases lay in between. The CDR3 covers 13 residues. The CDR3 coding sequence is TGTGCCAGCAGCCAGATACTAGGCTACGAGCAGTACTTC. Its protein product is CASSQILGYEQYF.

CDR3 sequence: CSASSPGQEFGYTF. CDR3 DNA sequence: TGCAGTGCTAGTTCCCCGGGACAGGAATTCGGCTACACCTTC. The chain employs TRBV20-1 and TRBJ1-2, with 8 bases identical to TRBD1. In germline, CDR1 is DFQATT, CDR2 SNEGSKA (reference sequence). The CDR3 length is 14 residues. Unmatched junction bases numbered 11, after V lost 3 bases and J lost 8 bases.